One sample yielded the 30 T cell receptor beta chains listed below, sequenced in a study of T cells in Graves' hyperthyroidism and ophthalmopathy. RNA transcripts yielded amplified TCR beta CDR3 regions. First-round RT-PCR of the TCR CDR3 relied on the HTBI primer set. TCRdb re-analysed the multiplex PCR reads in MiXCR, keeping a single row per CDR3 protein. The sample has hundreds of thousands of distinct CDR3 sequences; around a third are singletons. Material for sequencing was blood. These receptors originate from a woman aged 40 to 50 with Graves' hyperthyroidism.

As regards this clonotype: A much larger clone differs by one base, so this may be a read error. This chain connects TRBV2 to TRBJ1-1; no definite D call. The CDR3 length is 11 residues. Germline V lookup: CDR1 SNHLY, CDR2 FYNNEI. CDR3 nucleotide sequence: TGTGCCGGCAGTGTGGTAGCTGAAGCTTTCTTT. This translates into CAGSVVAEAFF.

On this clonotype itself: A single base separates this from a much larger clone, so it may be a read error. The chain's CDR3 is CASSLRYSQAFF. The CDR3 nucleotides are TGTGCCAGCAGCTTGCGTTATTCTCAAGCTTTCTTT. The V and J genes are TRBV7-9 and TRBJ1-1; D uncertain. The CDR3 sequence is 12 residues long. Per germline, CDR1 SEHNR and CDR2 FQNEAQ (reference sequence). V lost 3 bases and J lost 9, with 11 bases in between. The whole variable domain, remainder taken from reference TRBV7-9 and TRBJ1-1, is DTGVSQNPRHKITKRGQNVTFRCDPISEHNRLYWYRQTLGQGPEFLTYFQNEAQLEKSRLLSDRFSAERPKGSFSTLEIQRTEQGDSAMYLCASSLRYSQAFFGQGTRLTVV.

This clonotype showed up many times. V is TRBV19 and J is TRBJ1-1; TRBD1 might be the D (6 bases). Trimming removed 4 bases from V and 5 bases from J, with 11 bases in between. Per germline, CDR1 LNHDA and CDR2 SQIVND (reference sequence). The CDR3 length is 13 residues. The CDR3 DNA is TGTGCCAGTAGTAAATCCAGGGGAACTGAAGCTTTCTTT. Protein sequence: CASSKSRGTEAFF. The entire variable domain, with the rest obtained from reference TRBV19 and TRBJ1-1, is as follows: DGGITQSPKYLFRKEGQNVTLSCEQNLNHDAMYWYRQDPGQGLRLIYYSQIVNDFQKGDIAEGYSVSREKKESFPLTVTSAQKNPTAFYLCASSKSRGTEAFFGQGTRLTVV.

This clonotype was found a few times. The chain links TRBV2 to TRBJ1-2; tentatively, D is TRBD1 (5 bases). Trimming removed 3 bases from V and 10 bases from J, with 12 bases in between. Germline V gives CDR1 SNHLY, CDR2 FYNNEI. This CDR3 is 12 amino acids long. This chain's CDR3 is CASSEGLGDYTF. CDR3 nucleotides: TGTGCCAGCAGTGAGGGGTTGGGGGACTACACCTTC. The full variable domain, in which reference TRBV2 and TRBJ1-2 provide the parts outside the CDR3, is EPEVTQTPSHQVTQMGQEVILRCVPISNHLYFYWYRQILGQKVEFLVSFYNNEISEKSEIFDDQFSVERPDGSNFTLKIRSTKLEDSAMYFCASSEGLGDYTFGSGTRLTVV.

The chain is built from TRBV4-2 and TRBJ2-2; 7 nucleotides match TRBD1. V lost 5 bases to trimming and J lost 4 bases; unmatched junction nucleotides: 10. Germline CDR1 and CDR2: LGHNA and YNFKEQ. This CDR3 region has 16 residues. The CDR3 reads CASSNRDSVGTGELFF. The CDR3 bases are TGTGCCAGCAGCAACCGGGACAGTGTGGGCACCGGGGAGCTGTTTTTT.

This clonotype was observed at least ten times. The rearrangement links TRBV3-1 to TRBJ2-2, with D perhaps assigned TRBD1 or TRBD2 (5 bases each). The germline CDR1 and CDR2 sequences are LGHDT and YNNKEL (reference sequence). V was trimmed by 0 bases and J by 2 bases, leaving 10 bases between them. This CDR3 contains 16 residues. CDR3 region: CASSQDRGLNTGELFF. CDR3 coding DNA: TGTGCCAGCAGCCAAGATCGGGGCTTAAACACCGGGGAGCTGTTTTTT. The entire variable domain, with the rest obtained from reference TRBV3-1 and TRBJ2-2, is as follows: DTAVSQTPKYLVTQMGNDKSIKCEQNLGHDTMYWYKQDSKKFLKIMFSYNNKELIINETVPNRFSPKSPDKAHLNLHINSLELGDSAVYFCASSQDRGLNTGELFFGEGSRLTVL.

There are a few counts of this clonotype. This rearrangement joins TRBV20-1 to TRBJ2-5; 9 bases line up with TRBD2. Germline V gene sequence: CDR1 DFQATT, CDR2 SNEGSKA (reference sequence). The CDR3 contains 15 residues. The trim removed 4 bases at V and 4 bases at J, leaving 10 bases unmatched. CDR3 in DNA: TGCAGTGCTAACCCCAGCGGGGGGAGTACAGAGACCCAGTACTTC. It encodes CSANPSGGSTETQYF.

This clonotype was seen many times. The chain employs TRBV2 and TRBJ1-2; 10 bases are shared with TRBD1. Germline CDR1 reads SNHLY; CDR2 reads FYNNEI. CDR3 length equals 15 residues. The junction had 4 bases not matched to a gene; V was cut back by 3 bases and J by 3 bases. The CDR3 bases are TGTGCCAGCAGTGAGACAGGGGGCATGCACTATGGCTACACCTTC. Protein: CASSETGGMHYGYTF.

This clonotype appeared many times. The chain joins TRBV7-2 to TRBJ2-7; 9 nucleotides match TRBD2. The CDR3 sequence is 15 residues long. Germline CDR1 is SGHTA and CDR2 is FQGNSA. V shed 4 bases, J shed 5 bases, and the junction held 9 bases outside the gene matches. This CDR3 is CASSWRAGGFDEQYF. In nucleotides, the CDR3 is TGTGCCAGCAGCTGGCGAGCGGGGGGATTCGACGAGCAGTACTTC.

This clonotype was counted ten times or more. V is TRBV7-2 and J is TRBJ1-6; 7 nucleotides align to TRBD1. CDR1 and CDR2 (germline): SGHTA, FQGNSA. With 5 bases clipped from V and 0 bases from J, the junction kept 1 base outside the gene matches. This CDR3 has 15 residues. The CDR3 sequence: CASSPGGSYNSPLHF. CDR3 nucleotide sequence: TGTGCCAGCAGCCCAGGGGGCTCCTATAATTCACCCCTCCACTTT. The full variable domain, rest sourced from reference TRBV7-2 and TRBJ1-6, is GAGVSQSPSNKVTEKGKDVELRCDPISGHTALYWYRQSLGQGLEFLIYFQGNSAPDKSGLPSDRFSAERTGGSVSTLTIQRTQQEDSAVYLCASSPGGSYNSPLHFGNGTRLTVT.

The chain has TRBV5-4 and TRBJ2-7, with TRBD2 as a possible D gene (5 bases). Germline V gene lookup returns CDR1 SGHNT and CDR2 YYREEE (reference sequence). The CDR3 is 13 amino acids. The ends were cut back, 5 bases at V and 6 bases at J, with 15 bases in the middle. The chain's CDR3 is CASSYSRTGEQYF. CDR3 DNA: TGTGCCAGCAGTTACTCGAGGACTGGCGAGCAGTACTTC.

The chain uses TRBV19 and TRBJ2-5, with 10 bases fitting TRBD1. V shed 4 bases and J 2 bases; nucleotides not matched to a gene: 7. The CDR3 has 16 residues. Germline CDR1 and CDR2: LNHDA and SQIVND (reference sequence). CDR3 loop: CASSNPGQGYQETQYF. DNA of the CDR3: TGTGCCAGTAGTAATCCGGGACAGGGGTATCAAGAGACCCAGTACTTC.

The CDR3 sequence: CASSTRGQGGPEAFF. The CDR3 DNA reads TGTGCCAGTAGTACCCGGGGACAGGGTGGACCTGAAGCTTTCTTT. The chain uses TRBV19 and TRBJ1-1; 9 bases agree with TRBD1. The CDR3 length is 15 residues. CDR1 is LNHDA, CDR2 SQIVND, per germline (reference sequence). The J segment lost 6 bases and the V segment lost 4 bases, leaving 9 bases of the junction unmatched.

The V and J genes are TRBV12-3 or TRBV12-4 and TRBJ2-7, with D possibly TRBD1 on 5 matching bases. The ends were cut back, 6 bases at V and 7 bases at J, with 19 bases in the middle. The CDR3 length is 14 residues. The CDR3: CASSQNGAYNEQYF. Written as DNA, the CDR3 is TGTGCCAGCAGCCAAAATGGGGCGTACAATGAGCAGTACTTC.

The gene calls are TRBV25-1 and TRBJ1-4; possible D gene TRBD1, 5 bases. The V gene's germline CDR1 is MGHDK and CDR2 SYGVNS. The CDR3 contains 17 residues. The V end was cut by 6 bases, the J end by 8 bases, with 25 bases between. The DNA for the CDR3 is TGTGCCAGCAGGGGAGCGGACGGAAGCAAGGGGAACGAAAAACTGTTTTTT. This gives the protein CASRGADGSKGNEKLFF.

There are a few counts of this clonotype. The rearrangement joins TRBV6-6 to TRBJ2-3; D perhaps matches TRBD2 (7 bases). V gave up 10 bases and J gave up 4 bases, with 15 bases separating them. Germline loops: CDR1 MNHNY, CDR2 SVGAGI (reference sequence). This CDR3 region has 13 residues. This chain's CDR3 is CAIEQGGADTQYF. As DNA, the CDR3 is TGTGCCATCGAACAGGGAGGGGCAGATACGCAGTATTTT.

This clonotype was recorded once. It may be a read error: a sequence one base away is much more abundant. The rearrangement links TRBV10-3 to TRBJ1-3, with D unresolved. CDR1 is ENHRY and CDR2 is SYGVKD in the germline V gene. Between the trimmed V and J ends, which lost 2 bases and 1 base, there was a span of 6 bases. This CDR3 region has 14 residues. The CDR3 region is CAISEGLSGNTIYF. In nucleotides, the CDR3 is TGTGCCATCAGTGAGGGACTTTCTGGAAACACCATATATTTT.

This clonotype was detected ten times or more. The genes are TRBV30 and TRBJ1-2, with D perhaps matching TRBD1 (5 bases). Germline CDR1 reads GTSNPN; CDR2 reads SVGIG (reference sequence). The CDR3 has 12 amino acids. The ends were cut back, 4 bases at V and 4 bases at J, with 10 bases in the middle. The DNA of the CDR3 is TGTGCCTGGACCGCGGGGGGCTATGGCTACACCTTC. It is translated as CAWTAGGYGYTF.

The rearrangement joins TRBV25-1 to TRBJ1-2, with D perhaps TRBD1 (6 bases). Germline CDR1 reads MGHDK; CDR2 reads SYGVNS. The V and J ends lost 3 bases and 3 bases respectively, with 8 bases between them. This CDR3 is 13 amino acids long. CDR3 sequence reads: CASSDYRDYGYTF. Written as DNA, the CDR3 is TGTGCCAGCAGTGATTACAGGGACTATGGCTACACCTTC.

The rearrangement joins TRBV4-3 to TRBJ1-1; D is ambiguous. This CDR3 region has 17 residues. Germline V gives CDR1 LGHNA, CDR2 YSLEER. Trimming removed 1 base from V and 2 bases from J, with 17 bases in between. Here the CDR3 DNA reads TGCGCCAGCAGCCAAGTCGGTAGGGTATCAGGAAACACTGAAGCTTTCTTT. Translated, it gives CASSQVGRVSGNTEAFF.

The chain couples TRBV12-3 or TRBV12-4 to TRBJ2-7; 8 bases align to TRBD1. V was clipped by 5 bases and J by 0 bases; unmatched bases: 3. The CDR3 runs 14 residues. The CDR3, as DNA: TGTGCCAGCAGTGGACAGGGACTCTCCTACGAGCAGTACTTC. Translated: CASSGQGLSYEQYF.

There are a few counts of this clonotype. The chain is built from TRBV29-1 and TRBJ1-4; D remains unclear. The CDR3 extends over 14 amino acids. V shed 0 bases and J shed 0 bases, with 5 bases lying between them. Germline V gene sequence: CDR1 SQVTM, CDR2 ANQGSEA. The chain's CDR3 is CSVEEVPTNEKLFF. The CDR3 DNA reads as TGCAGCGTTGAAGAGGTCCCAACTAATGAAAAACTGTTTTTT.

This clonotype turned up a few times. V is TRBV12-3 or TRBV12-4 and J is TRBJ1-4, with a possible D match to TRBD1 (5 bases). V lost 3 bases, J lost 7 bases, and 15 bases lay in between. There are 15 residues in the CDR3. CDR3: CASSLSRQGGEKLFF. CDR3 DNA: TGTGCCAGCAGTTTGTCTCGGCAGGGAGGTGAAAAACTGTTTTTT.

Written as DNA, the CDR3 is TGTGCCAGCAGCGATAGACTCGACCGGGGCCGATGGATGTCAGATACGCAGTATTTT. Protein product: CASSDRLDRGRWMSDTQYF. V and J are TRBV7-9 and TRBJ2-3; possibly TRBD1 or TRBD2 for D (5 bases each). Germline V gives CDR1 SEHNR, CDR2 FQNEAQ (reference sequence). V shed 5 bases and J shed 4 bases, with 28 bases lying between them. The CDR3 runs 19 residues.

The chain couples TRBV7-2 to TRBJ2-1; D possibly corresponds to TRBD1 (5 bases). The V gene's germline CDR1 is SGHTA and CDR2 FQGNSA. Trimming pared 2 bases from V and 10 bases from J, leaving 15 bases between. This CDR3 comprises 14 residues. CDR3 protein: CASSLSRARPEQFF. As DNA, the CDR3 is TGTGCCAGCAGCTTATCCAGGGCGCGTCCGGAGCAGTTCTTC.

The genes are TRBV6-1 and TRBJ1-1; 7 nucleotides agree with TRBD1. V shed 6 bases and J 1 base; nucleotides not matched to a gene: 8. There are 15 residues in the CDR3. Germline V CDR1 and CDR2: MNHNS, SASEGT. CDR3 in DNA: TGTGCCAGCAGACCCCCAGGGACAGCGAACACTGAAGCTTTCTTT. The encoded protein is CASRPPGTANTEAFF.

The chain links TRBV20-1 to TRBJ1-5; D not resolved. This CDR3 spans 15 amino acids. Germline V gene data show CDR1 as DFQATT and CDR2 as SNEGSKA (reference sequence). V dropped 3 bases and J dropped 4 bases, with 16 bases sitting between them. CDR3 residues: CSASRVGEGNQPQHF. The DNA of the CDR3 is TGCAGTGCTAGTCGAGTGGGAGAGGGAAATCAGCCCCAGCATTTT.

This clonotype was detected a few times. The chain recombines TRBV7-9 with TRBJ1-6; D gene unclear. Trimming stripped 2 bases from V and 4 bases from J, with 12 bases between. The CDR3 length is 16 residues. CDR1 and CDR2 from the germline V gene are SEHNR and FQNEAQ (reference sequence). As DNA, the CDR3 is TGTGCCAGCAGCTTATTTAAAGAACCTTATAATTCACCCCTCCACTTT. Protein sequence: CASSLFKEPYNSPLHF.

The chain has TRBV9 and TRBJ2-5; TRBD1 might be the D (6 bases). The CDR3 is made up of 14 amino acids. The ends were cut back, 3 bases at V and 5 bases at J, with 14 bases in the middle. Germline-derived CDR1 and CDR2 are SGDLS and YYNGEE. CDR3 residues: CASSATGSRETQYF. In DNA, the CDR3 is TGTGCCAGCAGCGCGACAGGTTCTAGGGAGACCCAGTACTTC.

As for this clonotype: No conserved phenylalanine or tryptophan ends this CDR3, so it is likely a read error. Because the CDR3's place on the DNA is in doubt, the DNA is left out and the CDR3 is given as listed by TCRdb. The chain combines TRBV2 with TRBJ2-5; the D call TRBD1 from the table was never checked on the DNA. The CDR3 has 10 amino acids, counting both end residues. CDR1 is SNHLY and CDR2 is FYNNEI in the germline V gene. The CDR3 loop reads CASSRGQGIS.